Following are 28 T cell receptor beta chains from one sample sequenced in a study of T cell responses to AZD1222 COVID-19 vaccine. TCRdb's table, derived via immunoSEQ multiplex PCR, lists solely in-frame clones and lacks some. The table lists nearly 110,000 clones, about 93% of them singletons. Source: peripheral blood, taken 28 days after the second AZD1222 dose. These receptors originate from an adult who received the AZD1222 COVID-19 vaccine.

The chain has TRBV2 and TRBJ2-5; D not certain. The CDR3 is made up of 11 amino acids. V was pared by 6 bases and J by 1 base, with 3 bases between. CDR1 and CDR2 from the germline V gene are SNHLY and FYNNEI. CDR3 bases: TGTGCCAGCAGGATCCAAGAGACCCAGTACTTC. This codes for CASRIQETQYF. Variable domain in full (rest from reference TRBV2 and TRBJ2-5): EPEVTQTPSHQVTQMGQEVILRCVPISNHLYFYWYRQILGQKVEFLVSFYNNEISEKSEIFDDQFSVERPDGSNFTLKIRSTKLEDSAMYFCASRIQETQYFGPGTRLLVL.

This chain links TRBV19 with TRBJ2-3; D might be TRBD2 (7 bases). This CDR3 is built from 14 residues. The germline gives CDR1 LNHDA, CDR2 SQIVND (reference sequence). V shed 7 bases and J shed 2 bases, with 13 bases lying between them. The CDR3: CASKGGDTTDTQYF. The CDR3 bases are TGTGCCAGTAAGGGGGGGGACACCACAGATACGCAGTATTTT.

The chain couples TRBV11-2 to TRBJ2-7; a possible D gene is TRBD2 (6 bases). V lost 5 bases and J 3 bases, leaving 17 bases between the germline ends. The CDR3 is made up of 15 amino acids. Germline V gene lookup returns CDR1 SGHAT and CDR2 FQNNGV. The CDR3 DNA sequence: TGTGCCAGCAGCGCCCGGTCGACTAGAGGCTACGAGCAGTACTTC. This translates into CASSARSTRGYEQYF.

This chain uses TRBV28 with TRBJ1-1; tentatively, D is TRBD1 (6 bases). Germline CDR1 reads MDHEN; CDR2 reads SYDVKM. This CDR3 region has 13 residues. With 7 bases removed from V and 5 bases from J, the gap between germline ends came to 14 bases. DNA for the CDR3: TGTGCCAGCACCAAAGGGGGTGGGACTGAAGCTTTCTTT. Its protein product is CASTKGGGTEAFF.

The chain couples TRBV30 to TRBJ2-3, with 12 nucleotides matching TRBD2. Germline V gene lookup returns CDR1 GTSNPN and CDR2 SVGIG (reference sequence). This CDR3 contains 15 residues. J gave up 6 bases and V 1 base, and 5 bases lay outside the gene matches. This CDR3 is CAWSELAGGRDTQYF. Here the CDR3 DNA reads TGTGCCTGGAGTGAACTAGCGGGAGGAAGGGATACGCAGTATTTT.

V gene TRBV27 combines with J gene TRBJ2-3, with unresolved D. The CDR3 runs to 15 residues. Trimming pared 5 bases from V and 2 bases from J, leaving 14 bases between. Germline CDR1 reads MNHEY; CDR2 reads SMNVEV (reference sequence). CDR3 in DNA: TGTGCCAGCAGTCTCGGACCATCATACACAGATACGCAGTATTTT. It translates to CASSLGPSYTDTQYF.

The chain recombines TRBV6-1 with TRBJ1-1; tentatively, D is TRBD1 (6 bases). The ends were cut back, 5 bases at V and 0 bases at J, with 7 bases in the middle. The CDR3 has 13 amino acids. Germline assignment: CDR1 MNHNS and CDR2 SASEGT. DNA of the CDR3: TGTGCCAGCAGTAGGACAGTGAACACTGAAGCTTTCTTT. This sequence encodes CASSRTVNTEAFF.

J is TRBJ2-4 and V is TRBV12-3 or TRBV12-4; unclear D gene. The V and J ends lost 5 bases and 1 base respectively, with 6 bases between them. CDR3 size: 13 residues. Here the CDR3 DNA reads TGTGCCAGCAGTCGAGGTGCCAAAAACATTCAGTACTTC. Translated: CASSRGAKNIQYF.

Here the CDR3 reads CATSRDLRETQYF. DNA of the CDR3: TGTGCCACCAGCAGAGATTTACGGGAGACCCAGTACTTC. This chain connects TRBV15 to TRBJ2-5; D is ambiguous. This CDR3 has 13 residues. V gave up 0 bases and J gave up 5 bases, with 7 bases separating them. Germline V gene data show CDR1 as LNHNV and CDR2 as YYDKDF (reference sequence).

This rearrangement joins TRBV7-2 to TRBJ1-5, with D possibly matching TRBD1 (5 bases). CDR3 length: 15 residues. Trimming took 5 bases from V and 5 from J, leaving 16 bases between them. Germline CDR1 reads SGHTA; CDR2 reads FQGNSA. The CDR3 spells CASSTSGGVYQPQHF. The CDR3 nucleotides read TGTGCCAGCAGCACTTCCGGGGGAGTCTATCAGCCCCAGCATTTT. Full variable domain (missing parts from reference TRBV7-2 and TRBJ1-5): GAGVSQSPSNKVTEKGKDVELRCDPISGHTALYWYRQSLGQGLEFLIYFQGNSAPDKSGLPSDRFSAERTGGSVSTLTIQRTQQEDSAVYLCASSTSGGVYQPQHFGDGTRLSIL.

The chain uses TRBV19 and TRBJ2-1; 7 bases line up with TRBD1. Germline CDR1 reads LNHDA; CDR2 reads SQIVND (reference sequence). V lost 5 bases, J lost 9 bases, and 16 bases stayed unmatched. This CDR3 comprises 16 residues. Here the CDR3 DNA reads TGTGCCAGTAGTCCCGGGACAGCAAAAGCTACAAGTGAGCAGTTCTTC. Its protein is CASSPGTAKATSEQFF.

This chain links TRBV29-1 with TRBJ2-3; 7 bases are a match to TRBD1. This CDR3 has 14 residues. Germline V gene data show CDR1 as SQVTM and CDR2 as ANQGSEA. Trimming took 8 bases from V and 2 from J; bases not matched to a gene: 10. The CDR3 is CSIADRLLTDTQYF. CDR3 DNA sequence: TGCAGCATCGCGGACAGGCTACTCACAGATACGCAGTATTTT.

V is TRBV15 and J is TRBJ1-6; 9 nucleotides align to TRBD1. This CDR3 comprises 18 residues. V was clipped by 0 bases and J by 7 bases; unmatched bases: 10. Per the germline V gene, CDR1 is LNHNV and CDR2 is YYDKDF (reference sequence). The CDR3 here is CATSRDLKRTGDNSPLHF. CDR3 bases: TGTGCCACCAGCAGAGATCTTAAGAGGACAGGGGACAATTCACCCCTCCACTTT.

The chain couples TRBV7-2 to TRBJ2-5; 7 nucleotides line up with TRBD2. The V gene's germline CDR1 is SGHTA and CDR2 FQGNSA. The CDR3 is 14 amino acids. Trimming took 5 bases from V and 2 from J; bases not matched to a gene: 5. CDR3 DNA: TGTGCCAGCAGCCGTAGCGGGCAACAAGAGACCCAGTACTTC. Translating it yields CASSRSGQQETQYF. Full variable domain (remainder filled in from reference TRBV7-2 and TRBJ2-5): GAGVSQSPSNKVTEKGKDVELRCDPISGHTALYWYRQSLGQGLEFLIYFQGNSAPDKSGLPSDRFSAERTGGSVSTLTIQRTQQEDSAVYLCASSRSGQQETQYFGPGTRLLVL.

This chain connects TRBV15 to TRBJ1-1, with TRBD1 identical over 7 bases. The CDR3 contains 15 residues. V shed 2 bases and J 2 bases; nucleotides not matched to a gene: 5. Germline CDR1 reads LNHNV; CDR2 reads YYDKDF (reference sequence). The CDR3 reads CATSRIGQVNTEAFF. The CDR3 nucleotides read TGTGCCACCAGCAGAATAGGACAGGTAAACACTGAAGCTTTCTTT.

The V call is TRBV11-2, the J call TRBJ1-1; no clear D. Trimming left V 5 bases short and J 0 bases short, with 7 bases between. CDR1 is SGHAT and CDR2 is FQNNGV in the germline V gene. The CDR3 has 13 residues. The CDR3 DNA sequence: TGTGCCAGCAGCCCGGGAGTGAACACTGAAGCTTTCTTT. Translation gives CASSPGVNTEAFF.

V and J are TRBV6-5 and TRBJ2-7; D is unclear. The CDR3 is 14 residues long. Germline-derived CDR1 and CDR2 are MNHEY and SVGAGI. V lost 0 bases to trimming and J lost 3 bases, with 9 bases between them. For the CDR3, the DNA is TGTGCCAGCAGTTACTCGAGACACCTCTACGAGCAGTACTTC. It encodes CASSYSRHLYEQYF.

CDR3 in amino acids: CASSPQGGAIYEQFF. CDR3 bases: TGCGCCAGCAGCCCCCAAGGAGGGGCGATCTATGAGCAGTTCTTC. The chain has TRBV5-1 and TRBJ2-1; a weak D match, TRBD2 (6 bases). Trimming stripped 4 bases from V and 8 bases from J, with 19 bases between. Germline V CDR1 and CDR2: SGHRS, YFSETQ. This CDR3 has 15 amino acids.

The chain is built from TRBV18 and TRBJ1-4; D ambiguous. This CDR3 is 14 amino acids long. Germline V gene sequence: CDR1 KGHSH, CDR2 LQKENI. Trimming took off 1 base at V and 4 bases at J, with 7 bases between the two ends. The CDR3 loop reads CASSPRRNNEKLFF. The CDR3 bases are TGTGCCAGCTCACCACGACGGAATAATGAAAAACTGTTTTTT.

V gene TRBV6-5 combines with J gene TRBJ2-3; the D call may be TRBD1 or TRBD2 (5 bases each). CDR3 length: 14 residues. CDR1 MNHEY and CDR2 SVGAGI come from the germline V gene. V shed 6 bases and J shed 4 bases, with 14 bases lying between them. CDR3 sequence: CASSLGPPPDTQYF. CDR3 sequence (DNA): TGTGCCAGCAGCTTGGGACCGCCACCAGATACGCAGTATTTT.

The chain is built from TRBV5-6 and TRBJ2-5; D not certain. The CDR3 totals 13 residues. Looked up from germline, CDR1 is SGHDT and CDR2 is YYEEEE. V lost 4 bases to trimming and J lost 5 bases, with 12 bases between them. CDR3 sequence: CASSVDAAETQYF. The CDR3 DNA follows: TGTGCCAGCAGCGTCGACGCGGCGGAGACCCAGTACTTC.

The chain employs TRBV25-1 and TRBJ2-7; D gene uncertain. CDR1 is MGHDK and CDR2 is SYGVNS in the germline V gene. The CDR3 runs to 14 residues. Trimming took off 2 bases at V and 2 bases at J, with 10 bases between the two ends. The CDR3: CASSEGVLTYEQYF. The CDR3 DNA is TGTGCCAGCAGTGAAGGAGTGCTCACCTACGAGCAGTACTTC.

This clone was observed a single time. The chain is built from TRBV14 and TRBJ1-5; D is unresolved. This CDR3 contains 13 residues. Germline CDR1 and CDR2: SGHDN and FVKESK. Deletions cut 4 bases from V and 5 bases from J, with 9 bases between. CDR3 sequence (DNA): TGTGCCAGCAGCCTAGATAGGGATCAGCCCCAGCATTTT. As protein: CASSLDRDQPQHF.

The chain recombines TRBV7-2 with TRBJ2-3; weak D call: TRBD2 (5 bases). The germline V and J ends were trimmed by 2 bases and 0 bases, with 12 bases remaining between them. The CDR3 covers 16 residues. Looked up from germline, CDR1 is SGHTA and CDR2 is FQGNSA. CDR3 in amino acids: CASSLKRSSSTDTQYF. CDR3 DNA sequence: TGTGCCAGCAGCTTAAAGCGGAGCTCTAGCACAGATACGCAGTATTTT. Filled out from reference TRBV7-2 and TRBJ2-3, the complete variable domain reads GAGVSQSPSNKVTEKGKDVELRCDPISGHTALYWYRQSLGQGLEFLIYFQGNSAPDKSGLPSDRFSAERTGGSVSTLTIQRTQQEDSAVYLCASSLKRSSSTDTQYFGPGTRLTVL.

This chain links TRBV15 with TRBJ1-5; D may be TRBD1 (5 bases). Germline CDR1 LNHNV, CDR2 YYDKDF (reference sequence). The V end was cut by 1 base, the J end by 4 bases, with 8 bases between. This CDR3 is built from 14 residues. The chain's CDR3 is CATSRGDPNQPQHF. CDR3 nucleotides: TGTGCCACCAGCAGAGGGGACCCGAATCAGCCCCAGCATTTT.

The chain combines TRBV27 with TRBJ1-2, with TRBD1 matching over 9 bases. Looked up from germline, CDR1 is MNHEY and CDR2 is SMNVEV (reference sequence). Unmatched junction bases numbered 5, after V lost 6 bases and J lost 3 bases. The CDR3 loop spans 14 amino acids. CDR3 DNA: TGTGCCAGCAGGACCGGGACAGGGCACTATGGCTACACCTTC. Translation: CASRTGTGHYGYTF.

The J gene is TRBJ2-4, the V gene TRBV7-2; a weak D match, TRBD2 (6 bases). CDR3 size: 16 residues. With 7 bases removed from V and 5 bases from J, the gap between germline ends came to 21 bases. CDR1 is SGHTA, CDR2 FQGNSA, per germline. The CDR3, as DNA: TGTGCCAGCACCGTCGGGGCGGGAAAGGGCGAAAACATTCAGTACTTC. It codes for CASTVGAGKGENIQYF.

This clone appeared a single time. V usage is TRBV2 and J usage is TRBJ2-2, with D tentatively TRBD1 or TRBD2 (6 bases each). CDR1 SNHLY and CDR2 FYNNEI come from the germline V gene. The CDR3 covers 13 residues. Trimming took 11 bases from V and 4 from J, leaving 14 bases between them. In DNA, the CDR3 is TGTGCCTATAAGGGGGACTCCACCGGGGAGCTGTTTTTT. Translating it yields CAYKGDSTGELFF.